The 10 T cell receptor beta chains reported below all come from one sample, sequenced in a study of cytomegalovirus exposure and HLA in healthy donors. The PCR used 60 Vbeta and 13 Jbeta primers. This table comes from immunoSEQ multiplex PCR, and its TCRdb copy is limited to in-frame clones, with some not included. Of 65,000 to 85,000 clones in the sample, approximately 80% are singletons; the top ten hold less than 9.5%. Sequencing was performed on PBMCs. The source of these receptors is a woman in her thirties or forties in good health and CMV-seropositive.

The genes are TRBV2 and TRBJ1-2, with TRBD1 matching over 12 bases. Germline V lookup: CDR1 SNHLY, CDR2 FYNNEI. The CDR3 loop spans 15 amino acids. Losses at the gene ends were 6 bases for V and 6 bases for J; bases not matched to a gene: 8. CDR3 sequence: CASRPGTGGGNGYTF. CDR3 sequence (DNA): TGTGCCAGCAGACCCGGGACAGGGGGCGGGAATGGCTACACCTTC.

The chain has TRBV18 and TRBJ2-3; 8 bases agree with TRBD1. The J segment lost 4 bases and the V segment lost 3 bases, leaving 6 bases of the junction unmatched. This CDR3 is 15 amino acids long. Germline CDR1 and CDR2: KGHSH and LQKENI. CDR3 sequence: CASSPGRGQPDTQYF. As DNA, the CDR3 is TGTGCCAGCTCACCGGGCAGGGGGCAACCAGATACGCAGTATTTT.

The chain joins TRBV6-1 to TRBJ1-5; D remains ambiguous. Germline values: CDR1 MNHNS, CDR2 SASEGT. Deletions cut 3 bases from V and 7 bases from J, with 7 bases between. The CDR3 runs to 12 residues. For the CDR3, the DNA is TGTGCCAGCAGTGATTTTCTCCAGCCCCAGCATTTT. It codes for CASSDFLQPQHF.

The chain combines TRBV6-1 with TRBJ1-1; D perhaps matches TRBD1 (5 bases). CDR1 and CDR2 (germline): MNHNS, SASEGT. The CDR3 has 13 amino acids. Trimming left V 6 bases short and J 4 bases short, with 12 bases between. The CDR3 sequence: CASSLGEGTEAFF. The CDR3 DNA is TGTGCCAGCAGCCTAGGGGAGGGCACTGAAGCTTTCTTT.

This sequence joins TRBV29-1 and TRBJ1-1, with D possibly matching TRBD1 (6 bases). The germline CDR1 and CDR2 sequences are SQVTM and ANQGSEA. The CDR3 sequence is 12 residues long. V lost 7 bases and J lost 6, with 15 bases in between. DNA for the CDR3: TGCAGCGCGCACCGAGGACAGTCTGAAGCTTTCTTT. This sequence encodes CSAHRGQSEAFF.

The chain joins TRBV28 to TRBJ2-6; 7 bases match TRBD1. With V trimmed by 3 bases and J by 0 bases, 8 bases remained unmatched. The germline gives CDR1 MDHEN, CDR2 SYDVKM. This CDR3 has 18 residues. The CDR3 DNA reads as TGTGCCAGCAGTTTCGGGGACAGATTCGTCTCTGGGGCCAACGTCCTGACTTTC. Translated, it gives CASSFGDRFVSGANVLTF.

CDR3 protein: CASRAAGSSYNEQFF. CDR3 in DNA: TGTGCCAGCCGAGCGGCGGGGAGCTCCTACAATGAGCAGTTCTTC. This rearrangement joins TRBV9 to TRBJ2-1, with D perhaps TRBD2 (6 bases). The germline V gene has CDR1 SGDLS and CDR2 YYNGEE. V gave up 7 bases and J gave up 0 bases, with 14 bases separating them. CDR3 length: 15 amino acids.

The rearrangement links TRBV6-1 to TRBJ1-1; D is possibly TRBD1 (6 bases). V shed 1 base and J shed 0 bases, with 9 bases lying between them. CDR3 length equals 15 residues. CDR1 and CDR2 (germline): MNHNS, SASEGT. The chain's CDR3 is CASSEGTAMNTEAFF. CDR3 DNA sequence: TGTGCCAGCAGTGAAGGGACAGCCATGAACACTGAAGCTTTCTTT.

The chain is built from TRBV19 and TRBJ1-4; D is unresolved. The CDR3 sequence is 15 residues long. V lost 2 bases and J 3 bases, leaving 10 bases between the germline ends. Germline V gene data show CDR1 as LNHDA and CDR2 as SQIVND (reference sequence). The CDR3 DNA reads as TGTGCCAGTAGTATAAACGACTTGTCTAATGAAAAACTGTTTTTT. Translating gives CASSINDLSNEKLFF.

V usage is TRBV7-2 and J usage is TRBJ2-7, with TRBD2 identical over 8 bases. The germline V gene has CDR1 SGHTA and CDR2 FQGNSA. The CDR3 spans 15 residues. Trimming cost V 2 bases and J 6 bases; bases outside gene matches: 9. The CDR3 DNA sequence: TGTGCCAGCAGCTTATTCGCCGGGGGGGGTCTCGAGCAGTACTTC. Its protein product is CASSLFAGGGLEQYF. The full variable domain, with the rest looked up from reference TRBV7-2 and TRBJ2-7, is GAGVSQSPSNKVTEKGKDVELRCDPISGHTALYWYRQSLGQGLEFLIYFQGNSAPDKSGLPSDRFSAERTGGSVSTLTIQRTQQEDSAVYLCASSLFAGGGLEQYFGPGTRLTVT.